This T cell receptor beta chain was sequenced for a study of tumor-infiltrating lymphocytes in primary liver carcinoma. About the study: The patient population consisted of men and women between 30 and 69 years of age. Regardless of tissue type, samples showed similar yields of roughly 3.5 to 7.5 million productive TCRbeta reads.

The CDR3 contains 15 residues. The ends were cut back, 4 bases at V and 5 bases at J, with 15 bases in the middle. Germline values: CDR1 MNHNS, CDR2 SASEGT. Points on this clonotype: The antigen is undetermined.

They got blood RNA out of unsorted whole blood and also pulled out germline DNA. With chronic HBV infection, the patients were also treatment-naive. General study results and limits: Blood's top-250-clone fraction was significantly lower than that of tumors (p = 0.039).

A primer matching the constant region was used to make TCR beta cDNA from 450 to 500 ng of total RNA. Each TCR beta library was derived from three nested multiplex PCR rounds that employed slightly modified ARM-PCR. Each of the first two PCR rounds ran roughly 9 cycles with TRBV1-TRBV30 forward and C-beta reverse primers. One entry per CDR3 protein results from TCRdb running MiXCR on the multiplex PCR reads. Found here are 150,000 to 200,000 distinct CDR3 sequences, about 55% of them singletons; the top ten hold around 74%. The genes are TRBV6-1 and TRBJ2-1; D may be TRBD2 (6 bases). Input material: peripheral blood. The receptor comes from a middle-aged man with primary liver carcinoma and hepatitis B virus infection. The CDR3 region is CASSGANGTDNEQFF. CDR3 DNA: TGTGCCAGCAGTGGAGCTAACGGGACTGACAATGAGCAGTTCTTC.